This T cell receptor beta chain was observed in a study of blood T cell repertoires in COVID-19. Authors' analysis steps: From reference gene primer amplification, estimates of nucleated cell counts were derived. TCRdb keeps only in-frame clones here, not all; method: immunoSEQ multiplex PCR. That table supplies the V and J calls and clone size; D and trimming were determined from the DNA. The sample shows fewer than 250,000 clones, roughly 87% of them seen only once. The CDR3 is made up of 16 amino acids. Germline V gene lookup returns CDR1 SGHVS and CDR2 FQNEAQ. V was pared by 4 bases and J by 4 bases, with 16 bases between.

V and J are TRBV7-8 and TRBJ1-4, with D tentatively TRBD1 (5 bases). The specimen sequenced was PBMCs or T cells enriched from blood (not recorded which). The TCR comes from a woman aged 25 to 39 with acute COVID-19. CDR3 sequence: CASSSKRAGINEKLFF. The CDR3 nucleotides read TGTGCCAGCAGCTCAAAGAGAGCAGGGATTAATGAAAAACTGTTTTTT. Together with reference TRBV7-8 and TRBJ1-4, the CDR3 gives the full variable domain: GAGVSQSPRYKVAKRGQDVALRCDPISGHVSLFWYQQALGQGPEFLTYFQNEAQLDKSGLPSDRFFAERPEGSVSTLKIQRTQQEDSAVYLCASSSKRAGINEKLFFGSGTQLSVL.